This paragraph covers one T cell receptor (beta chain) sequence. These data originate in a study of cytotoxic CD8 clonotypes in ibrutinib-treated CLL. The CDR3 has 16 residues. CDR1 KGHSH and CDR2 LQKENI come from the germline V gene. With V trimmed by 3 bases and J by 1 base, 6 bases remained unmatched. The planned depth of sequencing spanned 1 in 200,000 to 1 in 1 million T cells. TCRdb's table, derived via immunoSEQ multiplex PCR, lists solely in-frame clones and lacks some. The sample shows 130,000 to 150,000 clones, around 80% of them seen only once. Frozen-stored PBMCs produced approximately 1.9 micrograms of genomic DNA for TCR beta libraries.

The receptor comes from a human donor with chronic lymphocytic leukemia. The sample in question was PBMCs, obtained after 12 months of ibrutinib treatment. The chain uses TRBV18 and TRBJ2-7; TRBD2 aligns across 10 bases. The chain's CDR3 is CASSPPGLAYSYEQYF. In DNA, the CDR3 is TGTGCCAGCTCACCTCCGGGACTAGCGTATTCCTACGAGCAGTACTTC. The whole variable domain, remainder taken from reference TRBV18 and TRBJ2-7, is NAGVMQNPRHLVRRRGQEARLRCSPMKGHSHVYWYRQLPEEGLKFMVYLQKENIIDESGMPKERFSAEFPKEGPSILRIQQVVRGDSAAYFCASSPPGLAYSYEQYFGPGTRLTVT.